The rows below give T cell receptor beta chains drawn from one sample of a study of control samples from healthy donors and cancer patients. Produced via immunoSEQ multiplex PCR; TCRdb's table is partial and in-frame only. The sample lists under 200,000 clones, 92% occurring once. The sample was blood. The receptors stem from a woman aged 25 to 45 in good health. The CDR3 runs from the conserved cysteine through the conserved F or W. The order of the fields is clone size, V gene, J gene, D gene, CDR3 protein, CDR3 DNA. The D gene is left open where the match is weak. Size values are once, few and many counts, or a class for expanded clones, and some rows have none.

clone size: -; V gene: TRBV9; J gene: TRBJ2-7; D gene: -; CDR3 protein: CASSGLTPYEQYF; CDR3 DNA: TGTGCCAGCAGCGGCCTAACACCTTACGAGCAGTACTTC
clone size: -; V gene: TRBV29-1; J gene: TRBJ2-1; D gene: -; CDR3 protein: CSVETATYNEQFF; CDR3 DNA: TGCAGCGTTGAGACAGCGACCTACAATGAGCAGTTCTTC
clone size: -; V gene: TRBV12-3/TRBV12-4; J gene: TRBJ1-1; D gene: -; CDR3 protein: CASSPPGDTEAFF; CDR3 DNA: TGTGCCAGCAGCCCTCCCGGGGACACTGAAGCTTTCTTT
clone size: -; V gene: TRBV10-3; J gene: TRBJ1-6; D gene: -; CDR3 protein: CAISESVLTPLHF; CDR3 DNA: TGTGCCATCAGTGAGTCCGTCCTGACACCCCTCCACTTT
clone size: few; V gene: TRBV28; J gene: TRBJ1-2; D gene: -; CDR3 protein: CASSLQNGYTF; CDR3 DNA: TGTGCCAGCAGTTTACAAAATGGCTACACCTTC
clone size: -; V gene: TRBV5-1; J gene: TRBJ1-1; D gene: -; CDR3 protein: CASSLGGFNTEAFF; CDR3 DNA: TGCGCCAGCAGCTTGGGAGGGTTTAACACTGAAGCTTTCTTT
clone size: -; V gene: TRBV7-3; J gene: TRBJ2-1; D gene: -; CDR3 protein: CASSLPTGFYNEQFF; CDR3 DNA: TGTGCCAGCAGCTTGCCCACGGGGTTCTACAATGAGCAGTTCTTC
clone size: -; V gene: TRBV28; J gene: TRBJ2-3; D gene: -; CDR3 protein: CASSSSGVVLRDTQYF; CDR3 DNA: TGTGCCAGCAGTTCGTCAGGGGTTGTTTTGCGAGATACGCAGTATTTT
clone size: -; V gene: TRBV24-1; J gene: TRBJ2-3; D gene: -; CDR3 protein: CATSDQTAQWSGTQYF; CDR3 DNA: TGTGCCACCAGTGATCAAACGGCACAGTGGAGTGGTACGCAGTATTTT
clone size: -; V gene: TRBV15; J gene: TRBJ2-1; D gene: -; CDR3 protein: CATSRGQDYNEQFF; CDR3 DNA: TGTGCCACCAGCAGAGGACAGGATTACAATGAGCAGTTCTTC
clone size: -; V gene: TRBV13; J gene: TRBJ2-1; D gene: TRBD2; CDR3 protein: CASSLEGAGRDYNEQFF; CDR3 DNA: TGTGCCAGCAGCTTGGAAGGGGCCGGGAGGGACTACAATGAGCAGTTCTTC
clone size: -; V gene: TRBV13; J gene: TRBJ1-2; D gene: -; CDR3 protein: CASSPTSDRRQDYGYTF; CDR3 DNA: TGTGCCAGCAGCCCGACCTCTGACAGGAGGCAAGACTATGGCTACACCTTC
clone size: few; V gene: TRBV12-3/TRBV12-4; J gene: TRBJ1-2; D gene: TRBD1; CDR3 protein: CASRFGQGAGYTF; CDR3 DNA: TGTGCCAGCAGATTCGGACAGGGGGCTGGCTACACCTTC
clone size: -; V gene: TRBV15; J gene: TRBJ2-2; D gene: TRBD2; CDR3 protein: CATSREAGFGELFF; CDR3 DNA: TGTGCCACCAGCAGAGAAGCGGGATTCGGGGAGCTGTTTTTT
clone size: -; V gene: TRBV27; J gene: TRBJ2-1; D gene: TRBD2; CDR3 protein: CASSLRGAYNEQFF; CDR3 DNA: TGTGCCAGCAGTTTACGGGGGGCCTACAATGAGCAGTTCTTC
clone size: once; V gene: TRBV28; J gene: TRBJ1-1; D gene: -; CDR3 protein: CASSWGGAGTEAFF; CDR3 DNA: TGTGCCAGCAGTTGGGGAGGGGCAGGGACTGAAGCTTTCTTT
clone size: -; V gene: TRBV7-2; J gene: TRBJ2-5; D gene: -; CDR3 protein: CASSPDVGETQYF; CDR3 DNA: TGTGCCAGCAGCCCGGATGTAGGGGAGACCCAGTACTTC
clone size: -; V gene: TRBV3-1/TRBV3-2; J gene: TRBJ1-5; D gene: -; CDR3 protein: CASSQDAGINQPQHF; CDR3 DNA: TGTGCCAGCAGCCAAGATGCAGGGATCAATCAGCCCCAGCATTTT
clone size: -; V gene: TRBV7-9; J gene: TRBJ1-1; D gene: -; CDR3 protein: CASSSGHGNTEAFF; CDR3 DNA: TGTGCCAGCAGCTCCGGACACGGCAACACTGAAGCTTTCTTT
clone size: once; V gene: TRBV18; J gene: TRBJ2-7; D gene: TRBD1; CDR3 protein: CASSEGQGYEQYF; CDR3 DNA: TGTGCCAGCTCTGAGGGACAGGGCTACGAGCAGTACTTC
clone size: -; V gene: TRBV7-2; J gene: TRBJ2-3; D gene: -; CDR3 protein: CASSIYGTADTQYF; CDR3 DNA: TGTGCCAGCAGCATCTATGGTACCGCAGATACGCAGTATTTT
clone size: -; V gene: TRBV9; J gene: TRBJ2-2; D gene: TRBD2; CDR3 protein: CASSVSGSDTGELFF; CDR3 DNA: TGTGCCAGCAGCGTTAGCGGGAGCGACACCGGGGAGCTGTTTTTT
clone size: -; V gene: TRBV9; J gene: TRBJ2-1; D gene: TRBD2; CDR3 protein: CASSGRGLAGGISYNEQFF; CDR3 DNA: TGTGCCAGCAGCGGACGGGGACTAGCGGGAGGGATCTCCTACAATGAGCAGTTCTTC
clone size: few; V gene: TRBV11-1; J gene: TRBJ2-7; D gene: -; CDR3 protein: CASSGLSYEQYF; CDR3 DNA: TGTGCCAGCTCGGGACTTTCCTACGAGCAGTACTTC
clone size: -; V gene: TRBV12-3/TRBV12-4; J gene: TRBJ2-1; D gene: -; CDR3 protein: CASSRYSGQQFF; CDR3 DNA: TGTGCCAGCAGCCGGTATAGTGGTCAGCAGTTCTTC
clone size: -; V gene: TRBV3-1/TRBV3-2; J gene: TRBJ2-5; D gene: TRBD2; CDR3 protein: CASSQAAGRETQYF; CDR3 DNA: TGTGCCAGCAGCCAAGCAGCGGGACGGGAGACCCAGTACTTC
clone size: -; V gene: TRBV11-3; J gene: TRBJ2-5; D gene: TRBD2; CDR3 protein: CASSRTSGSGETQYF; CDR3 DNA: TGTGCCAGCAGTCGCACTAGCGGGAGTGGAGAGACCCAGTACTTC
clone size: -; V gene: TRBV10-2; J gene: TRBJ2-3; D gene: -; CDR3 protein: CASRIGLDTDTQYF; CDR3 DNA: TGCGCCAGCAGGATTGGACTGGATACAGATACGCAGTATTTT
clone size: -; V gene: TRBV29-1; J gene: TRBJ2-2; D gene: -; CDR3 protein: CSVRGALTGELFF; CDR3 DNA: TGCAGCGTAAGGGGGGCTCTCACCGGGGAGCTGTTTTTT
clone size: -; V gene: TRBV20-1; J gene: TRBJ1-1; D gene: -; CDR3 protein: CSGEGTEAFF; CDR3 DNA: TGCAGTGGCGAGGGCACTGAAGCTTTCTTT
clone size: -; V gene: TRBV6-1; J gene: TRBJ1-6; D gene: -; CDR3 protein: CASSAQGRGSSYNSPLHF; CDR3 DNA: TGTGCCAGCAGTGCTCAGGGAAGGGGTAGCTCCTATAATTCACCCCTCCACTTT
clone size: -; V gene: TRBV29-1; J gene: TRBJ1-3; D gene: TRBD1; CDR3 protein: CSVEDRRTGAEGGNTIYF; CDR3 DNA: TGCAGCGTTGAAGATCGGAGGACAGGAGCCGAAGGGGGAAACACCATATATTTT
clone size: once; V gene: TRBV4-1; J gene: TRBJ2-2; D gene: -; CDR3 protein: CASSQDRRRLVGRELFF; CDR3 DNA: TGCGCCAGCAGCCAAGATCGTAGGAGACTAGTGGGCAGGGAGCTGTTTTTT
clone size: -; V gene: TRBV9; J gene: TRBJ2-2; D gene: -; CDR3 protein: CASSDGSLANTGELFF; CDR3 DNA: TGTGCCAGCAGCGATGGGAGTCTAGCGAACACCGGGGAGCTGTTTTTT
clone size: -; V gene: TRBV7-9; J gene: TRBJ2-5; D gene: -; CDR3 protein: CASSLARHFGYETQYF; CDR3 DNA: TGTGCCAGCAGCTTAGCGCGACATTTTGGGTATGAGACCCAGTACTTC
clone size: -; V gene: TRBV2; J gene: TRBJ1-1; D gene: -; CDR3 protein: CASSASGRQGFF; CDR3 DNA: TGTGCCAGCAGTGCGTCGGGCCGGCAGGGTTTCTTT
clone size: -; V gene: TRBV5-6; J gene: TRBJ2-5; D gene: -; CDR3 protein: CASSLGPYQETQYF; CDR3 DNA: TGTGCCAGCAGCTTGGGTCCTTACCAAGAGACCCAGTACTTC
clone size: -; V gene: TRBV6-4; J gene: TRBJ2-1; D gene: -; CDR3 protein: CASSDSNPDEQFF; CDR3 DNA: TGTGCCAGCAGTGACTCGAATCCGGACGAGCAGTTCTTC
clone size: -; V gene: TRBV20-1; J gene: TRBJ2-4; D gene: -; CDR3 protein: CSASRTGFENIQYF; CDR3 DNA: TGCAGTGCTAGTAGGACTGGGTTCGAAAACATTCAGTACTTC
clone size: -; V gene: TRBV24-1; J gene: TRBJ2-5; D gene: -; CDR3 protein: CATSDAGFRDSRETQYF; CDR3 DNA: TGTGCCACCAGTGATGCCGGGTTTAGAGATTCGAGGGAGACCCAGTACTTC
clone size: -; V gene: TRBV20-1; J gene: TRBJ2-7; D gene: -; CDR3 protein: CSASAPGGEGYEQYF; CDR3 DNA: TGCAGTGCTAGTGCCCCCGGTGGAGAGGGCTACGAGCAGTACTTC
clone size: -; V gene: TRBV28; J gene: TRBJ2-1; D gene: -; CDR3 protein: CASTYSGGNEQFF; CDR3 DNA: TGTGCCAGCACCTATAGCGGAGGCAATGAGCAGTTCTTC
clone size: -; V gene: TRBV5-5; J gene: TRBJ2-1; D gene: -; CDR3 protein: CASSLEFNEQFF; CDR3 DNA: TGTGCCAGCAGCTTGGAGTTCAATGAGCAGTTCTTC
clone size: -; V gene: TRBV28; J gene: TRBJ2-1; D gene: -; CDR3 protein: CASSPQGSFSSSFSYNEQFF; CDR3 DNA: TGTGCCAGCAGCCCCCAGGGAAGCTTTTCTAGCAGCTTCTCCTACAATGAGCAGTTCTTC
clone size: once; V gene: TRBV4-2; J gene: TRBJ1-5; D gene: TRBD1; CDR3 protein: CASSQESRGQGFQPQHF; CDR3 DNA: TGTGCCAGCAGCCAAGAAAGCCGGGGACAGGGGTTTCAGCCCCAGCATTTT
clone size: -; V gene: TRBV4-1; J gene: TRBJ1-2; D gene: -; CDR3 protein: CASSHDSNPYGYTF; CDR3 DNA: TGCGCCAGCAGCCACGACAGTAATCCCTATGGCTACACCTTC
clone size: -; V gene: TRBV11-2; J gene: TRBJ2-3; D gene: TRBD1; CDR3 protein: CASSLLRGRWADTQYF; CDR3 DNA: TGTGCCAGCAGCTTGCTGAGGGGGCGCTGGGCAGATACGCAGTATTTT
clone size: -; V gene: TRBV7-9; J gene: TRBJ2-7; D gene: -; CDR3 protein: CASSLAAYEQYF; CDR3 DNA: TGTGCCAGCAGCTTAGCAGCTTACGAGCAGTACTTC
clone size: -; V gene: TRBV5-1; J gene: TRBJ1-5; D gene: -; CDR3 protein: CASSLGADNQPQHF; CDR3 DNA: TGCGCCAGCAGCTTGGGTGCAGACAATCAGCCCCAGCATTTT
clone size: -; V gene: TRBV28; J gene: TRBJ1-1; D gene: TRBD1; CDR3 protein: CASSSDRGFTEAFF; CDR3 DNA: TGTGCCAGCAGTTCCGACAGGGGGTTCACTGAAGCTTTCTTT
clone size: -; V gene: TRBV4-1; J gene: TRBJ2-2; D gene: TRBD2; CDR3 protein: CASSQEGGGAPNTGELFF; CDR3 DNA: TGCGCCAGCAGCCAAGAGGGGGGAGGGGCCCCGAACACCGGGGAGCTGTTTTTT
clone size: -; V gene: TRBV7-9; J gene: TRBJ2-3; D gene: -; CDR3 protein: CASSLVGGSTDTQYF; CDR3 DNA: TGTGCCAGCAGCTTAGTGGGCGGGTCCACAGATACGCAGTATTTT
clone size: -; V gene: TRBV28; J gene: TRBJ1-5; D gene: TRBD1; CDR3 protein: CASNRDRVFQPQHF; CDR3 DNA: TGTGCCAGCAATCGGGACAGGGTTTTTCAGCCCCAGCATTTT
clone size: once; V gene: TRBV15; J gene: TRBJ1-5; D gene: TRBD1; CDR3 protein: CATSRDLGQGQPQHF; CDR3 DNA: TGTGCCACCAGCAGAGATCTTGGACAGGGACAGCCCCAGCATTTT
clone size: -; V gene: TRBV4-3; J gene: TRBJ2-1; D gene: -; CDR3 protein: CASSQDRENEQFF; CDR3 DNA: TGCGCCAGCAGCCAAGATAGAGAGAATGAGCAGTTCTTC